This passage covers 32 T cell receptor beta chains from one sample sequenced in a study of CXCR3-negative and CXCR3-positive naive CD8 T cells. Study-wide points: Comparison of naive cells showed more hydrophobic TRB CDR3s in CXCR3-positive than in CXCR3-negative naive cells.

What these receptors recognize is not known. The libraries of TRB cDNA were constructed through 5' RACE using UMI labels. TCRdb processed the 5' RACE reads again and assigns one entry to each CDR3 protein, with no DNA. Listed are 50,000 to 65,000 distinct CDR3 sequences; about 0.84% falls within the top ten. Sample: naive CXCR3+ CD8+ T cells from blood. Subset reported: CD45RO-CCR7+CD27+CD95- naive CD8+ T cells expressing CXCR3 (TNR3+). The origin of the receptors is a human donor in good health. Some clones in this sample may be carry-over from other donors' samples.

The chain is built from TRBV7-6 and TRBJ1-4; the TCRdb call, TRBD1, lacks DNA for checking. The CDR3 length is 17 residues. Germline CDR1 reads SGHVS; CDR2 reads FNYEAQ. The CDR3 sequence: CASSSRDRGLHNEKLFF.

The chain links TRBV7-3 to TRBJ2-2; the TRBD2 assignment by TCRdb is unverifiable without DNA. The germline CDR1 and CDR2 sequences are SGHTA and FQGTGA. This CDR3 region has 19 residues. CDR3: CASSLTVGREPASTGELFF. The variable domain in full, with the rest retrieved from reference TRBV7-3 and TRBJ2-2, is GAGVSQTPSNKVTEKGKYVELRCDPISGHTALYWYRQSLGQGPEFLIYFQGTGAADDSGLPNDRFFAVRPEGSVSTLKIQRTERGDSAVYLCASSLTVGREPASTGELFFGEGSRLTVL.

The rearrangement uses TRBV20-1 and TRBJ2-5; TCRdb's D gene call, TRBD2, goes unchecked for lack of DNA. The germline CDR1 and CDR2 sequences are DFQATT and SNEGSKA (reference sequence). CDR3 length: 19 amino acids. CDR3 region: CSAKPGLAGTPFMGETQYF.

V is TRBV7-9 and J is TRBJ2-7; checking the TCRdb D call of TRBD1 is not possible without DNA. The CDR3 is made up of 18 amino acids. Germline CDR1 reads SEHNR; CDR2 reads FQNEAQ (reference sequence). This chain's CDR3 is CASSFFIGQANFSYEQYF.

The rearrangement joins TRBV12-5 to TRBJ2-7; TCRdb's D call, TRBD1, is unchecked because there is no DNA. The CDR3 is 12 amino acids. Germline lookup yields CDR1 LGHNT and CDR2 FRNRAP. The CDR3 spells CASGQGIYEQYF.

The V and J genes are TRBV6-2 or TRBV6-3 and TRBJ2-7. The CDR3 has 11 amino acids. Per the germline V gene, CDR1 is MNHEY and CDR2 is SVGEGT. The CDR3 is CASSYSNEQYF.

The rearrangement links TRBV20-1 to TRBJ2-1; TCRdb's D gene call, TRBD2, goes unchecked for lack of DNA. The CDR3 runs to 15 residues. Looked up from germline, CDR1 is DFQATT and CDR2 is SNEGSKA (reference sequence). This CDR3 is CSARGPPNSYNEQFF.

The chain is built from TRBV7-8 and TRBJ2-7; absent DNA, TCRdb's TRBD1 call cannot be checked. There are 16 residues in the CDR3. The germline V gene encodes CDR1 SGHVS and CDR2 FQNEAQ. The CDR3 is CASSLADYGQFDEQYF.

The chain is built from TRBV20-1 and TRBJ2-3; TCRdb's assignment of TRBD2 cannot be checked, as there is no DNA. The CDR3 extends over 18 amino acids. Germline V gene lookup returns CDR1 DFQATT and CDR2 SNEGSKA (reference sequence). This CDR3 is CSAQNHLAGELYTDTQYF.

The chain carries TRBV10-3 and TRBJ2-7; the D call from TCRdb, TRBD2, cannot be confirmed without DNA. This CDR3 is built from 15 residues. Germline CDR1 reads ENHRY; CDR2 reads SYGVKD. This chain's CDR3 is CAISEGRGKPYEQYF.

This chain links TRBV20-1 with TRBJ2-7; TCRdb indicates TRBD1, and absent DNA this call remains unverified. Per the germline V gene, CDR1 is DFQATT and CDR2 is SNEGSKA (reference sequence). The CDR3 is made up of 11 amino acids. CDR3 sequence: CSAPRTGQQYF.

The rearrangement joins TRBV29-1 to TRBJ2-5; TCRdb designates TRBD2, a call that cannot be tested without DNA. The germline V gene has CDR1 SQVTM and CDR2 ANQGSEA. The CDR3 is 16 amino acids. CDR3 protein: CSADWGLAGGLGTQYF.

The chain uses TRBV29-1 and TRBJ1-1; TCRdb returns TRBD1, unconfirmable since there is no DNA. Germline CDR1 reads SQVTM; CDR2 reads ANQGSEA. The CDR3 is 15 residues long. The CDR3 sequence: CSVVGGGSLGTEAFF.

V and J are TRBV10-3 and TRBJ1-1; the D call from TCRdb, TRBD1, cannot be confirmed without DNA. CDR1 and CDR2 (germline): ENHRY, SYGVKD. There are 14 residues in the CDR3. This CDR3 reads CAIRNLQANTEAFF.

CDR3: CSARYSAGYNEQFF. The chain combines TRBV20-1 with TRBJ2-1; TCRdb indicates TRBD2, and absent DNA this call remains unverified. The CDR3 runs 14 residues. Germline CDR1 reads DFQATT; CDR2 reads SNEGSKA (reference sequence).

The chain joins TRBV7-2 to TRBJ1-3; TCRdb returns TRBD1, unconfirmable since there is no DNA. There are 16 residues in the CDR3. From germline, CDR1 is SGHTA and CDR2 FQGNSA. The CDR3 here is CASSPWDRAAGNTIYF.

The chain recombines TRBV29-1 with TRBJ2-3. CDR1 is SQVTM, CDR2 ANQGSEA, per germline. The CDR3 consists of 14 residues. CDR3: CSVVSFTSTDTQYF.

This rearrangement joins TRBV12-3 or TRBV12-4 to TRBJ2-1. The CDR3 is 16 residues long. The CDR3: CASSSGSDSPYNEQFF.

The chain combines TRBV27 with TRBJ1-2. Germline loops: CDR1 MNHEY, CDR2 SMNVEV (reference sequence). The CDR3 contains 16 residues. CDR3: CASSWDRTLPGDGYTF.

The rearrangement links TRBV4-3 to TRBJ2-7; TCRdb outputs TRBD1, but without DNA this stays unchecked. This CDR3 contains 17 residues. CDR1 is LGHNA and CDR2 is YSLEER in the germline V gene. Here the CDR3 reads CASSQDTGASIPYEQYF.

This chain links TRBV6-6 with TRBJ1-1; TCRdb selects TRBD1, and the lack of DNA leaves this call unchecked. The germline gives CDR1 MNHNY, CDR2 SVGAGI (reference sequence). The CDR3 has 18 amino acids. The CDR3 sequence: CASRPLGHKVRQNTEAFF.

The CDR3 loop is CASSLAGAEYNEQFF. The rearrangement joins TRBV7-9 to TRBJ2-1; TCRdb selects TRBD1, and the lack of DNA leaves this call unchecked. Germline V lookup: CDR1 SEHNR, CDR2 FQNEAQ (reference sequence). The CDR3 is 15 residues long.

The J gene is TRBJ2-7, the V gene TRBV28; as DNA is missing, the TRBD1 call by TCRdb cannot be tested. The germline CDR1 and CDR2 sequences are MDHEN and SYDVKM. The CDR3 spans 14 residues. The CDR3 here is CASGQMGTVYEQYF.

The chain has TRBV27 and TRBJ1-3. The CDR3 extends over 14 amino acids. Germline CDR1 is MNHEY and CDR2 is SMNVEV (reference sequence). The CDR3 loop reads CASSLSSSGNTIYF.

The chain couples TRBV29-1 to TRBJ2-3; TCRdb reports TRBD2, a call that lacks DNA to check it against. The CDR3 loop spans 14 amino acids. Per the germline V gene, CDR1 is SQVTM and CDR2 is ANQGSEA. CDR3 loop: CSGILAGDTDTQYF.

This rearrangement joins TRBV9 to TRBJ2-5; checking the TCRdb D call of TRBD1 is not possible without DNA. Germline V gene lookup returns CDR1 SGDLS and CDR2 YYNGEE. This CDR3 region has 14 residues. This CDR3 is CASSRTGAQETQYF.

The chain uses TRBV20-1 and TRBJ2-7; absent DNA, TCRdb's TRBD2 call cannot be checked. This CDR3 comprises 14 residues. Looked up from germline, CDR1 is DFQATT and CDR2 is SNEGSKA (reference sequence). The CDR3 is CSATLAGGAYEQYF.

The chain joins TRBV7-9 to TRBJ2-3; the D call from TCRdb, TRBD1, cannot be confirmed without DNA. The CDR3 contains 13 residues. The germline CDR1 and CDR2 sequences are SEHNR and FQNEAQ (reference sequence). CDR3 residues: CASSSRHTDTQYF.

The rearrangement links TRBV4-3 to TRBJ1-2; TCRdb reports TRBD1, a call that lacks DNA to check it against. CDR3 size: 15 residues. Looked up from germline, CDR1 is LGHNA and CDR2 is YSLEER. CDR3 in amino acids: CASSQDRGSSDGYTF.

The V gene is TRBV29-1, the J gene TRBJ2-3. The CDR3 runs to 11 residues. CDR1 and CDR2 from the germline V gene are SQVTM and ANQGSEA. CDR3 loop: CSDQTADTQYF.

The chain joins TRBV9 to TRBJ2-2. From germline, CDR1 is SGDLS and CDR2 YYNGEE. The length of the CDR3 is 14 residues. CDR3 region: CASSPFVNTGELFF.

V is TRBV6-2 or TRBV6-3 and J is TRBJ2-7. The germline V gene has CDR1 MNHEY and CDR2 SVGEGT. This CDR3 contains 15 residues. This chain's CDR3 is CASRPPLADRYEQYF.